Listed here are 30 T cell receptor beta chains from one sample, sequenced in a study of cytomegalovirus exposure and HLA in healthy donors. Use of 60 Vbeta and 13 Jbeta primers characterized the PCR. Repertoires were generated with immunoSEQ multiplex PCR, while TCRdb's copy carries only in-frame clones and drops some. Found here are 70,000 to 80,000 clones, approximately 78% of them singletons; the top ten hold over 1.5%. The sequencing sample was made of PBMCs. These receptor sequences come from a man between 18 and 35 years old in good health and CMV-seronegative.

The count of this clone is one. This chain uses TRBV9 with TRBJ1-2; no clear D gene. Germline V gene data show CDR1 as SGDLS and CDR2 as YYNGEE. Trimming pared 0 bases from V and 11 bases from J, leaving 11 bases between. This CDR3 is built from 12 residues. The CDR3 is CASSVAEGTYTF. CDR3 DNA sequence: TGTGCCAGCAGCGTAGCGGAGGGAACGTACACCTTC.

The V and J genes are TRBV29-1 and TRBJ2-7; 8 bases align to TRBD1. In germline, CDR1 is SQVTM, CDR2 ANQGSEA. The V gene end was trimmed by 5 bases and the J gene end by 2 bases; junction bases not matched to a gene: 11. The length of the CDR3 is 15 residues. The CDR3 DNA is TGCAGCGTTAAACAAGCGACAGGGGTAACCTACGAGCAGTACTTC. Translating it yields CSVKQATGVTYEQYF.

This sequence joins TRBV9 and TRBJ2-1; tentative D call: TRBD2 (6 bases). This CDR3 contains 14 residues. Trimming shortened V by 4 bases and J by 7 bases, and 15 bases separated the two germline ends. Germline CDR1 SGDLS, CDR2 YYNGEE. The CDR3 DNA reads as TGTGCCAGCAGCTTCAGTGGGAGGATGAATGAGCAGTTCTTC. Encoded protein: CASSFSGRMNEQFF.

On this clone: At one end, the junction sequence differs from germline, possibly due to a read error. This chain uses TRBV6-1 with TRBJ2-3; TRBD2 aligns across 10 bases. The germline V gene has CDR1 MNHNS and CDR2 SASEGT. The CDR3 has 15 residues. Written as DNA, the CDR3 is TGTGCCAGCAGAGAAGCGGGGGGGCGCACAGATACGCAGTATTTT. Translated: CASREAGGRTDTQYF.

This chain connects TRBV11-3 to TRBJ2-3, with a possible D match to TRBD2 (6 bases). The germline V and J ends were trimmed by 5 bases and 0 bases, with 12 bases remaining between them. Germline CDR1 is SGHNT and CDR2 is YENEEA. CDR3 size: 15 residues. CDR3 DNA: TGTGCCAGCAGCCCCGGAGGGACTAGCACAGATACGCAGTATTTT. Translation: CASSPGGTSTDTQYF.

The V and J genes are TRBV9 and TRBJ1-6; 7 bases align to TRBD1. The V gene end was trimmed by 3 bases and the J gene end by 7 bases; junction bases not matched to a gene: 7. Germline V gene data show CDR1 as SGDLS and CDR2 as YYNGEE. The CDR3 loop spans 15 amino acids. As DNA, the CDR3 is TGTGCCAGCAGCGAATGGGACAGTATCAATTCACCCCTCCACTTT. Translated, it gives CASSEWDSINSPLHF.

The V and J genes are TRBV18 and TRBJ1-3; the match to TRBD1 covers 9 bases. The CDR3 is 15 residues long. Germline assignment: CDR1 KGHSH and CDR2 LQKENI. J gave up 1 base and V 3 bases, and 1 base lay outside the gene matches. Written as DNA, the CDR3 is TGTGCCAGCTCACCTGGGACAGGGTCTGGAAACACCATATATTTT. The encoded protein is CASSPGTGSGNTIYF.

This chain links TRBV7-8 with TRBJ1-2; 7 bases match TRBD1. The V gene's germline CDR1 is SGHVS and CDR2 FQNEAQ. The CDR3 runs to 14 residues. The ends lost 5 bases at V and 7 bases at J; junction bases unmatched: 10. The DNA for the CDR3 is TGTGCCAGCAGCCCCACAGGGGAGTTAAGTGGCTACACCTTC. Protein sequence: CASSPTGELSGYTF.

This chain connects TRBV6-6 to TRBJ1-2; 9 nucleotides line up with TRBD1. From germline, CDR1 is MNHNY and CDR2 SVGAGI (reference sequence). The ends lost 5 bases at V and 3 bases at J; junction bases unmatched: 4. CDR3 size: 14 residues. The CDR3 spells CASSQTGGDYGYTF. CDR3 coding DNA: TGTGCCAGCAGTCAGACAGGGGGAGACTATGGCTACACCTTC.

This chain connects TRBV30 to TRBJ2-2; D perhaps matches TRBD2 (6 bases). V shed 5 bases and J shed 15 bases, with 16 bases lying between them. Germline lookup yields CDR1 GTSNPN and CDR2 SVGIG (reference sequence). CDR3 length: 11 residues. CDR3 DNA sequence: TGTGCCTGGGGTTTTGGGGGGAGGATGTTTTTT. Protein: CAWGFGGRMFF.

V and J are TRBV4-3 and TRBJ1-4; tentative D call: TRBD1 (5 bases). Germline CDR1 LGHNA, CDR2 YSLEER. This CDR3 comprises 17 residues. The V and J ends lost 1 base and 4 bases respectively, with 16 bases between them. CDR3 loop: CASSQGPTDSINEKLFF. The CDR3 bases are TGCGCCAGCAGCCAAGGACCGACAGACAGCATTAATGAAAAACTGTTTTTT.

The J gene is TRBJ2-1, the V gene TRBV2, with D perhaps TRBD1 (6 bases). This CDR3 is 16 amino acids long. Trimming took off 4 bases at V and 9 bases at J, with 22 bases between the two ends. Germline V gene data show CDR1 as SNHLY and CDR2 as FYNNEI. CDR3 DNA: TGTGCCAGCAGTGGAGGGTTAACAGGGTCCGGTGGTGAGCAGTTCTTC. Translation gives CASSGGLTGSGGEQFF.

The V gene is TRBV28, the J gene TRBJ2-4, with a tentative D call TRBD2 (5 bases). V shed 5 bases and J shed 0 bases, with 5 bases lying between them. The CDR3 runs to 13 residues. Germline V gives CDR1 MDHEN, CDR2 SYDVKM. The CDR3: CASSGLAKNIQYF. The CDR3 region has the DNA TGTGCCAGCAGTGGACTAGCCAAAAACATTCAGTACTTC.

This clone was seen a handful of times. The genes are TRBV19 and TRBJ1-1; 7 bases agree with TRBD1. CDR1 and CDR2 from the germline V gene are LNHDA and SQIVND (reference sequence). V gave up 1 base and J gave up 3 bases; unmatched junction bases: 14. The length of the CDR3 is 18 residues. Here the CDR3 DNA reads TGTGCCAGTAGTATAGGTCTCCGACAGGGAACCGTGCACACTGAAGCTTTCTTT. Residues: CASSIGLRQGTVHTEAFF.

Concerning this clone: This sample also contains other DNA sequences that code for the same CDR3. This sequence joins TRBV9 and TRBJ2-3, with TRBD2 identical over 9 bases. CDR1 and CDR2 (germline): SGDLS, YYNGEE. Trimming cost V 0 bases and J 2 bases; bases outside gene matches: 4. CDR3 length equals 16 residues. Written as DNA, the CDR3 is TGTGCCAGCAGCGTAGAACTAGCGGGCTCCACAGATACGCAGTATTTT. This sequence encodes CASSVELAGSTDTQYF.

The chain employs TRBV9 and TRBJ1-4; a weak D match, TRBD1 (6 bases). The CDR3 is 15 residues long. Trimming removed 0 bases from V and 3 bases from J, with 9 bases in between. The germline V gene has CDR1 SGDLS and CDR2 YYNGEE. CDR3 DNA sequence: TGTGCCAGCAGCGTAGGTTCAGGGGCTAATGAAAAACTGTTTTTT. It is translated as CASSVGSGANEKLFF. Complete variable domain (other parts from reference TRBV9 and TRBJ1-4): DSGVTQTPKHLITATGQRVTLRCSPRSGDLSVYWYQQSLDQGLQFLIQYYNGEERAKGNILERFSAQQFPDLHSELNLSSLELGDSALYFCASSVGSGANEKLFFGSGTQLSVL.

The chain is built from TRBV20-1 and TRBJ2-7; D may be TRBD2 (5 bases). The V end lost 3 bases, the J end lost 5 bases, and 8 bases lay between the germline ends. CDR1 DFQATT and CDR2 SNEGSKA come from the germline V gene (reference sequence). This CDR3 has 11 residues. The CDR3 coding sequence is TGCAGTGCTAGGCGGGCCGACGAGCAGTACTTC. It is translated as CSARRADEQYF.

This rearrangement joins TRBV30 to TRBJ1-5; possibly TRBD1 for D (5 bases). With 1 base removed from V and 8 bases from J, the gap between germline ends came to 18 bases. Germline CDR1 is GTSNPN and CDR2 is SVGIG (reference sequence). There are 15 residues in the CDR3. The CDR3 here is CAWSGEGLGPEPQHF. CDR3 nucleotide sequence: TGTGCCTGGAGTGGTGAAGGGTTGGGGCCTGAGCCCCAGCATTTT.

J is TRBJ2-4 and V is TRBV15, with TRBD1 matching 8 bases. Germline V lookup: CDR1 LNHNV, CDR2 YYDKDF (reference sequence). The CDR3 spans 16 residues. J was trimmed by 2 bases and V by 3 bases; bases with no gene match: 6. In DNA, the CDR3 is TGTGCCACCAGCAGCAGGACAGGGAGCCCCAAAAACATTCAGTACTTC. Translated, it gives CATSSRTGSPKNIQYF.

V usage is TRBV5-8 and J usage is TRBJ1-2; tentatively, D is TRBD1 (5 bases). V lost 4 bases, J lost 1 base, and 17 bases lay in between. The CDR3 is 16 residues long. From germline, CDR1 is SGHTS and CDR2 YDEGEE. DNA for the CDR3: TGTGCCAGCAGCCCATCTGACAGTCGCGGTAACTATGGCTACACCTTC. As protein: CASSPSDSRGNYGYTF.

The rearrangement uses TRBV9 and TRBJ1-5, with D possibly matching TRBD1 (6 bases). The ends were cut back, 0 bases at V and 5 bases at J, with 9 bases in the middle. Germline CDR1 and CDR2: SGDLS and YYNGEE. This CDR3 region has 14 residues. The CDR3 DNA is TGTGCCAGCAGCGTAGAAGGGGGTGATCAGCCCCAGCATTTT. Its translation: CASSVEGGDQPQHF.

This clone was seen only a few times. This sequence joins TRBV4-2 and TRBJ2-3; 11 bases match TRBD2. Germline V gene sequence: CDR1 LGHNA, CDR2 YNFKEQ. With V trimmed by 2 bases and J by 6 bases, 7 bases remained unmatched. This CDR3 is built from 16 residues. The CDR3 nucleotides read TGTGCCAGCAGCCAATCGGGGGCTAGCGGGGGGGATACGCAGTATTTT. This gives the protein CASSQSGASGGDTQYF.

J is TRBJ2-5 and V is TRBV21-1; the table's D gene call, TRBD1, was not cross checked with the DNA. TRBV21-1 is termed a pseudogene. The CDR3 is made up of 11 amino acids. This chain's CDR3 is CASSKRGTQYF. The CDR3 coding sequence is TGTGCCAGCAGCAAAAGGGGGACCCAGTACTTC.

In this sample, this clone turned up once. The chain couples TRBV4-2 to TRBJ2-1, with 8 positions matching TRBD2. From germline, CDR1 is LGHNA and CDR2 YNFKEQ. This CDR3 contains 15 residues. With V trimmed by 8 bases and J by 5 bases, 11 bases remained unmatched. CDR3 bases: TGTGCCAGCCTAGATTTAGCGGGGCTCCACAATGAGCAGTTCTTC. Translation gives CASLDLAGLHNEQFF.

This chain connects TRBV28 to TRBJ2-7, with D possibly TRBD2 on 6 matching bases. V was clipped by 3 bases and J by 3 bases, with 15 bases between them. This CDR3 contains 15 residues. CDR1 is MDHEN, CDR2 SYDVKM, per germline. CDR3: CASSLEGGLVYEQYF. The CDR3 DNA reads TGTGCCAGCAGTTTGGAGGGCGGTTTGGTCTACGAGCAGTACTTC.

The V and J genes are TRBV5-4 and TRBJ1-1, with D unclear. With 0 bases removed from V and 3 bases from J, the gap between germline ends came to 12 bases. CDR3 size: 15 residues. Germline V gene sequence: CDR1 SGHNT, CDR2 YYREEE (reference sequence). The chain's CDR3 is CASSLEGMRDTEAFF. CDR3 DNA: TGTGCCAGCAGCTTGGAGGGTATGAGGGACACTGAAGCTTTCTTT.

The V and J genes are TRBV28 and TRBJ1-1, with TRBD1 matching over 10 bases. The trim removed 5 bases at V and 0 bases at J, leaving 15 bases unmatched. Germline CDR1 is MDHEN and CDR2 is SYDVKM. The CDR3 loop spans 19 amino acids. CDR3 DNA sequence: TGTGCCAGCAGTCCCTATCGCCCGGGACAGGGGTTCCTGAACACTGAAGCTTTCTTT. It yields the protein CASSPYRPGQGFLNTEAFF.

V is TRBV6-5 and J is TRBJ1-1; no clear D gene. V lost 4 bases and J lost 8, with 20 bases in between. The CDR3 runs 15 residues. Looked up from germline, CDR1 is MNHEY and CDR2 is SVGAGI. CDR3 protein: CASSSHGLDRREAFF. CDR3 sequence (DNA): TGTGCCAGCAGTTCCCACGGCCTCGACCGGAGGGAAGCTTTCTTT.

The genes are TRBV7-3 and TRBJ2-7; TRBD2 matches at 10 bases. The CDR3 consists of 15 residues. CDR1 and CDR2 (germline): SGHTA, FQGTGA. V shed 4 bases and J 2 bases; nucleotides not matched to a gene: 5. CDR3 loop: CASSSTSGAPYEQYF. In nucleotides, the CDR3 is TGTGCCAGCAGCTCCACTAGCGGGGCCCCCTACGAGCAGTACTTC.

This sequence joins TRBV6-1 and TRBJ1-6, with 7 positions matching TRBD1. The CDR3 runs 15 residues. Germline V CDR1 and CDR2: MNHNS, SASEGT. V gave up 7 bases and J gave up 7 bases; unmatched junction bases: 10. The CDR3 DNA is TGTGCCAGCACTTCCATACCGGGACAGAATTCACCCCTCCACTTT. This sequence encodes CASTSIPGQNSPLHF.